This T cell receptor beta chain emerged from a study of CD8 T cells in Susac syndrome (dated by TCRdb to the late 2010s). Broadly, across the study: Of the Susac syndrome patients who were sequenced, eight or nine were in clinical remission while six had clinically active disease. The study used repertoire sequencing to test whether antigen drove CD8+ T cell activation and differentiation in Susac syndrome. At blood withdrawal, Susac syndrome patients were either therapy-naive, taking corticosteroids (in some cases with IVIg as well), or taking IVIg alone.

Peripheral blood CD8+ and CD4+ T cells from healthy donors, Susac syndrome patients and multiple sclerosis patients were profiled using high-throughput TCR beta sequencing. The Susac syndrome patients fulfilled recently defined diagnostic criteria for definite or probable disease. Bulk CD8+ and CD4+ T cells were purified by magnetic negative isolation, whereas CD8+ TEMRA cells were enriched by FACS. Blood was drawn into EDTA tubes, processed within 24 hours, and PBMCs were isolated by density gradient centrifugation. PBMCs intended for TCR sequencing were cryopreserved in liquid nitrogen and thawed later in a water bath at 37 degrees C. A purity of at least 90% was achieved for sorted or isolated CD4+, CD8+ and CD8+ TEMRA cells. In regard to this clonotype: Its antigen has not been determined. Within one base of it there is no much larger clone, and no base qualities were kept.

RNA was extracted using the RNeasy kit, and roughly 0.5 to 1 ug of the RNA was reverse transcribed with random hexamers. The immunoSEQ multiplex PCR assay, which covers 54 Vbeta and 13 Jbeta segments, was used to amplify TCR beta CDR3 regions. PCR amplification bias was corrected using a synthetic template baseline for primer optimization and computational correction. The paper's data handling went like this. Only productive sequences were kept, with reads annotated to V, D and J genes according to IMGT and analyzed in immunoSEQ Analyzer. Clonality was calculated as one minus the Shannon entropy normalized by log2 of the number of productive unique sequences. Public and private clones were assessed among the 100 most prevalent clones of each patient and control. Susac-specific clones were defined as absent from healthy and MS cohorts, around 980 published viral clones and other ImmuneACCESS disease sequences. TCRdb reanalyzed the raw reads on its own, using fastp at Q25 for trimming and MiXCR for clone calling, and kept in-frame beta chains. Rows matching on CDR3 protein sequence are summarized as one entry with the most common DNA and genes. The V and J calls follow TCRdb's processing rather than the paper's. The sample has roughly 180,000 distinct CDR3 sequences on record, roughly 94% of them singletons. The ten largest clones represent 0.09% to 0.1% of the sample.

Broader findings and caveats from the paper: The number of individuals in the TCR sequencing and HLA analysis was acknowledged as relatively small. No clonal expansion was detected in the CD4+ T cell repertoire of Susac syndrome patients.

Measured from the cysteine to the phenylalanine, the CDR3 is 14 residues long. Only the CDR3 DNA is retained, 42 bases long and in frame from the first base. V drops 7 bases and J drops 4 bases, leaving 13 bases in between. For CDR1 and CDR2, the germline V gene lists MGHRA and YSYEKL. The sequenced sample consisted of CD4+ T cells from PBMCs. The TCR sequence derives from a human donor with Susac syndrome. The sequence joins TRBV4-1 to TRBJ2-2; possibly the D gene is TRBD1, per 6 matching bases. CDR3 reads: CASNPEGVTGELFF. Read as DNA, the sequence is TGCGCCAGCAACCCAGAGGGGGTCACCGGGGAGCTGTTTTTT.